One sample yielded the 19 T cell receptor beta chains listed below, sequenced in a study of long-term antiretroviral therapy in people with HIV (dated by TCRdb to about 2022). Sequencing of the TRB variable region was done with the immunoSEQ hsTCRB v3.0 assay at survey level resolution. TCRdb obtained this table from immuneACCESS and retained in-frame rearrangements with V and J assigned. These tables miss some clones; where compared with another copy, unresolved V genes account for less than half of the shortfall, and the remainder is unexplained. Within this sample are about 22,000 clones, with 88% of them counted one time only. In total, the top ten clones hold roughly 3.6% of the sample. The source was unsorted PBMCs, collected 2.3 years after starting antiretroviral therapy. The receptor set was obtained from a man aged 60 to 75 with HIV.

The chain links TRBV6-1 to TRBJ2-7, with TRBD1 as a possible D gene (5 bases). The CDR3 runs to 15 residues. The germline V gene has CDR1 MNHNS and CDR2 SASEGT. With 0 bases removed from V and 2 bases from J, the gap between germline ends came to 11 bases. The CDR3, as DNA: TGTGCCAGCAGTGAAGCGGGGCAGGCGACCTACGAGCAGTACTTC. Translated, it gives CASSEAGQATYEQYF.

The rearrangement joins TRBV7-2 to TRBJ1-4; D is unclear. The CDR3 runs 16 residues. Trimming pared 5 bases from V and 0 bases from J, leaving 13 bases between. Germline V gene lookup returns CDR1 SGHTA and CDR2 FQGNSA. CDR3 coding DNA: TGTGCCAGCAGCCCGGAACCGGCCGCAACTAATGAAAAACTGTTTTTT. This encodes CASSPEPAATNEKLFF.

The rearrangement joins TRBV18 to TRBJ2-7; D possibly uses TRBD1 or TRBD2 (5 bases each). CDR1 is KGHSH and CDR2 is LQKENI in the germline V gene. CDR3 length equals 16 residues. Trimming took off 2 bases at V and 2 bases at J, with 16 bases between the two ends. The CDR3 is CASSPFAGDQTYEQYF. The CDR3 DNA reads as TGTGCCAGCTCACCATTTGCCGGGGACCAAACCTACGAGCAGTACTTC.

This rearrangement joins TRBV2 to TRBJ1-2; a weak D match, TRBD1 (6 bases). CDR1 is SNHLY and CDR2 is FYNNEI in the germline V gene. The ends were cut back, 6 bases at V and 4 bases at J, with 12 bases in the middle. The length of the CDR3 is 13 residues. The CDR3 DNA reads TGTGCCAGCAGGAGTGGCAGGGGCTATGGCTACACCTTC. Translating it yields CASRSGRGYGYTF.

The chain couples TRBV7-2 to TRBJ1-5; no definite D call. Germline V gene data show CDR1 as SGHTA and CDR2 as FQGNSA. This CDR3 is built from 15 residues. Trimming shortened V by 4 bases and J by 1 base, and 11 bases separated the two germline ends. As DNA, the CDR3 is TGTGCCAGCAGCTCCGGTGGTACGAGCAATCAGCCCCAGCATTTT. It is translated as CASSSGGTSNQPQHF.

V is TRBV27 and J is TRBJ2-7; TRBD1 is a possible D gene (5 bases). Deletions cut 0 bases from V and 6 bases from J, with 9 bases between. The CDR3 has 13 amino acids. The germline CDR1 and CDR2 sequences are MNHEY and SMNVEV (reference sequence). CDR3 coding DNA: TGTGCCAGCAGTTTATCGCGGACACGCGAGCAGTACTTC. Translated, it gives CASSLSRTREQYF.

This rearrangement joins TRBV30 to TRBJ1-4; a possible D gene is TRBD1 (6 bases). Trimming left V 3 bases short and J 4 bases short, with 12 bases between. The CDR3 runs to 14 residues. Germline CDR1 reads GTSNPN; CDR2 reads SVGIG (reference sequence). CDR3 in amino acids: CAWSVDRFNEKLFF. CDR3 in DNA: TGTGCCTGGAGCGTAGACAGGTTTAATGAAAAACTGTTTTTT.

This clone was detected once. The chain has TRBV4-2 and TRBJ2-1; D remains unclear. CDR1 and CDR2 from the germline V gene are LGHNA and YNFKEQ. The V end was cut by 3 bases, the J end by 6 bases, with 18 bases between. The CDR3 runs 16 residues. The CDR3 sequence is CASSQLASLPRNEQFF. CDR3 coding DNA: TGTGCCAGCAGCCAGCTCGCGTCCCTGCCCCGCAATGAGCAGTTCTTC.

This clone has only a few counts. This sequence joins TRBV18 and TRBJ1-1; TRBD1 matches at 7 bases. The CDR3 has 14 amino acids. The germline V gene has CDR1 KGHSH and CDR2 LQKENI. V was clipped by 3 bases and J by 2 bases; unmatched bases: 3. In DNA, the CDR3 is TGTGCCAGCTCACCCTGGACAGGAAACACTGAAGCTTTCTTT. It encodes CASSPWTGNTEAFF.

This clone came up once. This chain joins TRBV13 and TRBJ2-1, with 8 bases fitting TRBD2. Germline trimming cut 5 bases from V and 15 bases from J; bases unmatched to any gene: 12. CDR1 and CDR2 from the germline V gene are PRHDT and FYEKMQ (reference sequence). CDR3 length: 13 residues. The CDR3 nucleotides are TGTGCCAGCAGCCCCTCGGGACTAGAACAGTGGTTCTTC. Translated: CASSPSGLEQWFF.

Remarks on this clone: An end of the junction does not agree with germline; a read error may underlie this. The chain couples TRBV7-7 to TRBJ2-2, with D maybe TRBD1 (6 bases). CDR1 and CDR2 from the germline V gene are SSHAT and FNYEAQ (reference sequence). CDR3 length: 14 amino acids. This CDR3 reads CASSPRTAPGELFF. As DNA, the CDR3 is TGTGCTAGCAGCCCGCGGACAGCCCCCGGGGAGCTGTTTTTT.

This chain links TRBV7-2 with TRBJ2-3, with no clear D. Trimming pared 11 bases from V and 4 bases from J, leaving 10 bases between. Germline V gene data show CDR1 as SGHTA and CDR2 as FQGNSA. CDR3 length: 11 residues. For the CDR3, the DNA is TGTGCCGGAAGGACCTCAGATACGCAGTATTTT. Protein product: CAGRTSDTQYF.

This clone was counted a few times. The genes are TRBV2 and TRBJ2-2; D remains unclear. Trimming pared 11 bases from V and 0 bases from J, leaving 13 bases between. CDR3 length: 14 residues. The germline V gene has CDR1 SNHLY and CDR2 FYNNEI. The CDR3 region has the DNA TGTGCCCTCAGCCTCCGGCCGAACACCGGGGAGCTGTTTTTT. Amino acids: CALSLRPNTGELFF.

This chain's CDR3 is CAWSGQGANEQFF. In nucleotides, the CDR3 is TGTGCCTGGTCGGGACAGGGGGCAAATGAGCAGTTCTTC. The chain couples TRBV30 to TRBJ2-1, with TRBD1 matching over 12 bases. Trimming at V came to 5 bases and at J to 7 bases, leaving 3 bases not matched to a gene. This CDR3 is built from 13 residues. Germline V gives CDR1 GTSNPN, CDR2 SVGIG (reference sequence).

The V gene is TRBV2, the J gene TRBJ2-3; TRBD2 matches 9 bases. The CDR3 spans 15 residues. The ends lost 4 bases at V and 4 bases at J; junction bases unmatched: 6. Germline CDR1 reads SNHLY; CDR2 reads FYNNEI. The CDR3 loop reads CASSVVAGVADTQYF. In nucleotides, the CDR3 is TGTGCCAGCAGTGTAGTAGCGGGGGTCGCAGATACGCAGTATTTT. The full variable domain, in which reference TRBV2 and TRBJ2-3 provide the parts outside the CDR3, is EPEVTQTPSHQVTQMGQEVILRCVPISNHLYFYWYRQILGQKVEFLVSFYNNEISEKSEIFDDQFSVERPDGSNFTLKIRSTKLEDSAMYFCASSVVAGVADTQYFGPGTRLTVL.

In this sample, this clone turned up once. This chain links TRBV5-4 with TRBJ1-6, with D perhaps TRBD1 (6 bases). The CDR3 has 15 residues. V shed 4 bases and J shed 6 bases, with 14 bases lying between them. The germline CDR1 and CDR2 sequences are SGHNT and YYREEE (reference sequence). The CDR3 sequence: CASSIQGPSNSPLHF. The CDR3 region has the DNA TGTGCCAGCAGCATACAGGGTCCGTCTAATTCACCCCTCCACTTT.

The rearrangement uses TRBV2 and TRBJ2-3; no reliable D call. CDR1 is SNHLY, CDR2 FYNNEI, per germline. Trimming took 1 base from V and 0 from J, leaving 5 bases between them. The CDR3 length is 14 residues. The DNA for the CDR3 is TGTGCCAGCAGTGAAGGGCAGAGCACAGATACGCAGTATTTT. Amino acids: CASSEGQSTDTQYF.

This clone showed up just once. V and J are TRBV5-4 and TRBJ2-3; TRBD1 agrees at 8 bases. V gave up 1 base and J gave up 6 bases; unmatched junction bases: 10. The germline CDR1 and CDR2 sequences are SGHNT and YYREEE (reference sequence). This CDR3 has 16 amino acids. CDR3 region: CASSLKQGALLDTQYF. The CDR3 region has the DNA TGTGCCAGCAGCTTGAAGCAGGGGGCCCTACTGGATACGCAGTATTTT.

Remarks on this clone: The junction departs from the called germline gene at one end, perhaps through a read error. The genes are TRBV29-1 and TRBJ1-1; D might be TRBD1 (5 bases). The germline V gene has CDR1 SQVTM and CDR2 ANQGSEA. This CDR3 has 12 residues. The CDR3 DNA sequence: TGCAGCGTAACCTCCGGGACCCCAAACGGCCTCTTT. Its translation is CSVTSGTPNGLF.